The 30 T cell receptor beta chains below were found in one sample sequenced in a study of T cells in Graves' hyperthyroidism and ophthalmopathy. Amplification yielded TCR beta CDR3 regions, with RNA transcripts as the source. HTBI primers were the set used in a first-round RT-PCR of the TCR CDR3. TCRdb processed the multiplex PCR reads anew with MiXCR; each CDR3 protein has one entry. The sample has about 380,000 distinct CDR3 sequences, roughly 20% seen once. The sequenced material came from blood. These receptors all come from a man between 18 and 29 years old with Graves' ophthalmopathy.

This clonotype was counted at least ten times. The V and J genes are TRBV24-1 and TRBJ1-2; maybe TRBD1 (5 bases). V dropped 3 bases and J dropped 4 bases, with 11 bases sitting between them. This CDR3 has 14 amino acids. CDR1 KGHDR and CDR2 SFDVKD come from the germline V gene. The DNA for the CDR3 is TGTGCCACCAGTGATCAGACAGCTGTCTATGGCTACACCTTC. This sequence encodes CATSDQTAVYGYTF.

The V and J genes are TRBV28 and TRBJ1-6, with D unresolved. V lost 11 bases to trimming and J lost 7 bases, with 15 bases between them. The CDR3 covers 13 residues. Germline V gene data show CDR1 as MDHEN and CDR2 as SYDVKM. The CDR3 protein is CAASRLGNSPLHF. CDR3 in DNA: TGTGCCGCCTCTCGTCTGGGAAATTCACCCCTCCACTTT.

The chain carries TRBV27 and TRBJ1-4; the match to TRBD1 covers 8 bases. CDR1 and CDR2 (germline): MNHEY, SMNVEV (reference sequence). V lost 6 bases and J lost 5; bases outside the gene matches: 11. The CDR3 runs 16 residues. CDR3: CASRLQGATLNEKLFF. CDR3 DNA: TGTGCCAGCAGGCTGCAGGGGGCGACGCTCAATGAAAAACTGTTTTTT.

This clonotype was detected a few times. The rearrangement joins TRBV18 to TRBJ1-5; D remains unclear. The CDR3 is made up of 14 amino acids. The V and J ends lost 2 bases and 0 bases respectively, with 5 bases between them. Germline V gene lookup returns CDR1 KGHSH and CDR2 LQKENI. The CDR3 spells CASSPGNSNQPQHF. The CDR3 bases are TGTGCCAGCTCACCAGGGAATAGCAATCAGCCCCAGCATTTT.

This clonotype was seen just once. The chain joins TRBV10-2 to TRBJ2-1, with 12 bases that match TRBD2. The V and J ends lost 4 bases and 0 bases, in that order; junction bases with no gene match: 10. This CDR3 has 19 residues. The germline V gene encodes CDR1 WSHSY and CDR2 SAAADI. CDR3 residues: CASSGNPASGGASYNEQFF. CDR3 sequence (DNA): TGCGCCAGCAGTGGAAACCCGGCTAGCGGGGGGGCCTCCTACAATGAGCAGTTCTTC.

This clonotype turned up a few times. The chain couples TRBV4-2 to TRBJ1-1, with D possibly matching TRBD1 (6 bases). CDR3 length: 14 residues. Germline CDR1 and CDR2: LGHNA and YNFKEQ. V was trimmed by 1 base and J by 1 base, leaving 7 bases between them. The CDR3, as DNA: TGTGCCAGCAGCCAAGTACAGGGGAACACTGAAGCTTTCTTT. It codes for CASSQVQGNTEAFF.

This clonotype showed up many times. This chain uses TRBV5-8 with TRBJ1-1; D uncertain. This CDR3 is 14 amino acids long. Looked up from germline, CDR1 is SGHTS and CDR2 is YDEGEE. The V gene lost 4 bases and the J gene lost 1 base, with 11 bases spanning the gap. The CDR3 DNA reads as TGTGCCAGCAGCGGGGTGGCCTCGAACACTGAAGCTTTCTTT. Translated: CASSGVASNTEAFF.

This clonotype has just a few counts. The junction departs from the called germline gene at one end, perhaps through a read error. This chain connects TRBV12-3 or TRBV12-4 to TRBJ2-7, with 8 bases aligning to TRBD2. This CDR3 has 14 residues. CDR3 sequence: CASRKREIPYGQYF. The CDR3 DNA reads as TGTGCCAGCAGAAAGCGGGAGATTCCCTACGGGCAGTACTTC.

There are many counts of this clonotype. The chain has TRBV7-3 and TRBJ1-1; maybe TRBD1 (5 bases). The CDR3 spans 15 residues. Between the trimmed V and J ends, which lost 5 bases and 5 bases, there was a span of 18 bases. From germline, CDR1 is SGHTA and CDR2 FQGTGA. CDR3 in DNA: TGTGCCAGCAGCCAGTGGGGGGAAAGGGGAACTGAAGCTTTCTTT. Translating gives CASSQWGERGTEAFF.

Comments on this clonotype: Since no conserved phenylalanine or tryptophan closes the CDR3, a read error is the likely cause. This rearrangement joins TRBV4-2 to TRBJ1-1; D unresolved. Germline CDR1 LGHNA, CDR2 YNFKEQ. Trimming took off 1 base at V and 1 base at J, with 4 bases between the two ends. This CDR3 is 13 amino acids long. This CDR3 is CASSQVGNTEAFL. The CDR3 coding sequence is TGTGCCAGCAGCCAAGTAGGGAACACTGAAGCTTTCCTT.

This clonotype was seen only a few times. The chain is built from TRBV12-3 or TRBV12-4 and TRBJ2-3; unclear D gene. V was cut by 1 base and J by 2 bases, with 10 bases left in between. The CDR3 spans 15 residues. CDR3 residues: CASSLVTVHTDTQYF. The CDR3 DNA is TGTGCCAGCAGTTTAGTGACCGTTCACACAGATACGCAGTATTTT.

The sample holds a few counts of this clonotype. V is TRBV10-3 and J is TRBJ2-7; D is unresolved. V was shortened by 6 bases and J by 0 bases, with 12 bases between the two germline ends. The CDR3 contains 14 residues. Germline V lookup: CDR1 ENHRY, CDR2 SYGVKD. The CDR3 nucleotides read TGTGCCATCAGGGCTCAGGCGAGCTCCTACGAGCAGTACTTC. It yields the protein CAIRAQASSYEQYF.

This clonotype was observed many times. The chain couples TRBV19 to TRBJ1-5; 10 bases align to TRBD1. This CDR3 comprises 13 residues. The ends lost 7 bases at V and 6 bases at J; junction bases unmatched: 3. Germline loops: CDR1 LNHDA, CDR2 SQIVND (reference sequence). The CDR3 DNA is TGTGCCAGTACCCGGGACAGGGGTCAGCCCCAGCATTTT. This translates into CASTRDRGQPQHF. Using reference TRBV19 and TRBJ1-5 for the parts outside the CDR3, the full variable domain is DGGITQSPKYLFRKEGQNVTLSCEQNLNHDAMYWYRQDPGQGLRLIYYSQIVNDFQKGDIAEGYSVSREKKESFPLTVTSAQKNPTAFYLCASTRDRGQPQHFGDGTRLSIL.

Ten or more counts support this clonotype. The chain combines TRBV7-9 with TRBJ1-5; D gene ambiguous. This CDR3 has 17 amino acids. Germline V CDR1 and CDR2: SEHNR, FQNEAQ (reference sequence). V lost 0 bases and J lost 3, with 15 bases in between. The CDR3 sequence is CASSLALDGEHNQPQHF. CDR3 DNA sequence: TGTGCCAGCAGCTTAGCGCTAGACGGGGAACACAATCAGCCCCAGCATTTT. The variable domain in full, completed from reference TRBV7-9 and TRBJ1-5, reads DTGVSQNPRHKITKRGQNVTFRCDPISEHNRLYWYRQTLGQGPEFLTYFQNEAQLEKSRLLSDRFSAERPKGSFSTLEIQRTEQGDSAMYLCASSLALDGEHNQPQHFGDGTRLSIL.

Note on this clonotype: It may be a read error: a sequence one base away is much more abundant. The V and J genes are TRBV11-2 and TRBJ2-3; D ambiguous. The germline CDR1 and CDR2 sequences are SGHAT and FQNNGV. The CDR3 covers 14 residues. The CDR3 reads CASSSPRGTDTRYF. The DNA of the CDR3 is TGTGCCAGCAGCTCGCCGAGAGGCACAGATACGCGGTATTTT.

This clonotype was counted at least ten times. This chain connects TRBV6-1 to TRBJ2-1; 12 positions match TRBD2. This CDR3 is 17 amino acids long. The ends lost 4 bases at V and 0 bases at J; junction bases unmatched: 4. Germline V gene data show CDR1 as MNHNS and CDR2 as SASEGT. CDR3 nucleotides: TGTGCCAGCAGTGGGACTAGCGGGGCCAACTCCTACAATGAGCAGTTCTTC. This sequence encodes CASSGTSGANSYNEQFF.

This clonotype was recorded a few times. The V call is TRBV3-1, the J call TRBJ1-4; 8 bases are a match to TRBD1. After removal of 4 bases from V and 3 bases from J, the junction contained 7 bases not matched to a gene. Germline CDR1 reads LGHDT; CDR2 reads YNNKEL (reference sequence). The CDR3 contains 16 residues. In DNA, the CDR3 is TGTGCCAGCAGCCCGGGGGACAGGCTCGCTAATGAAAAACTGTTTTTT. Translating it yields CASSPGDRLANEKLFF. Full variable domain (missing parts from reference TRBV3-1 and TRBJ1-4): DTAVSQTPKYLVTQMGNDKSIKCEQNLGHDTMYWYKQDSKKFLKIMFSYNNKELIINETVPNRFSPKSPDKAHLNLHINSLELGDSAVYFCASSPGDRLANEKLFFGSGTQLSVL.

This clonotype has at least ten counts. This chain connects TRBV7-9 to TRBJ2-3; D is unclear. Germline V CDR1 and CDR2: SEHNR, FQNEAQ (reference sequence). V lost 5 bases and J 0 bases, leaving 12 bases between the germline ends. CDR3 length: 15 amino acids. The CDR3 is CASSPLAPSTDTQYF. The CDR3 DNA reads TGTGCCAGCAGCCCTCTCGCCCCTAGCACAGATACGCAGTATTTT.

The DNA of the CDR3 is TGTGCCAGCAGCGTAGCTTCAGGGACTAATGAAAAACTGTTTTTT. It is translated as CASSVASGTNEKLFF. The chain uses TRBV9 and TRBJ1-4, with TRBD1 as a possible D gene (5 bases). V was shortened by 0 bases and J by 2 bases, with 8 bases between the two germline ends. The germline gives CDR1 SGDLS, CDR2 YYNGEE. This CDR3 comprises 15 residues.

The chain carries TRBV15 and TRBJ1-1, with TRBD1 identical over 8 bases. Germline loops: CDR1 LNHNV, CDR2 YYDKDF (reference sequence). The CDR3 is 15 amino acids. The junction had 12 bases not matched to a gene; V was cut back by 5 bases and J by 7 bases. The CDR3 DNA follows: TGTGCCACCAGCTGGAGACAGGGGAGGTTGGATGAAGCTTTCTTT. Encoded protein: CATSWRQGRLDEAFF.

Comments on this clonotype: A junction boundary mismatches the germline segment, possibly from a read error. The rearrangement joins TRBV3-1 to TRBJ2-1; 7 bases agree with TRBD1. CDR3 size: 14 residues. Germline values: CDR1 LGHDT, CDR2 YNNKEL (reference sequence). The DNA for the CDR3 is TGTGCCAGCACCCCACAGGGGTCCTTCAATGAGCAGTTCTTC. Protein: CASTPQGSFNEQFF.

This clonotype was counted only a few times. A much larger clone differs by one base, so this may be a read error. This sequence joins TRBV7-3 and TRBJ2-1, with D perhaps being TRBD1 or TRBD2 (6 bases each). The length of the CDR3 is 15 residues. Looked up from germline, CDR1 is SGHTA and CDR2 is FQGTGA. The CDR3 sequence is CASSLTRGAYTEQFF. For the CDR3, the DNA is TGTGCCAGCAGCTTAACGAGGGGGGCCTACACTGAGCAGTTCTTC.

To note about this clonotype: This sequence may be a read error, since a much larger clone differs from it by one base. J is TRBJ1-1 and V is TRBV5-1, with a tentative D call TRBD1 (6 bases). The germline gives CDR1 SGHRS, CDR2 YFSETQ. The V and J ends lost 2 bases and 11 bases respectively, with 22 bases between them. The CDR3 is made up of 15 amino acids. CDR3 region: CASSFEGRGAGRAFF. CDR3 nucleotides: TGCGCCAGCAGCTTTGAAGGACGGGGGGCAGGAAGGGCTTTCTTT.

V and J are TRBV5-1 and TRBJ1-4; D ambiguous. Germline loops: CDR1 SGHRS, CDR2 YFSETQ. The germline V and J ends were trimmed by 3 bases and 3 bases, with 6 bases remaining between them. The CDR3 has 13 amino acids. CDR3: CASSYWPNEKLFF. In DNA form, the CDR3 reads TGCGCCAGCAGCTATTGGCCTAATGAAAAACTGTTTTTT.

This clonotype was counted only a few times. The CDR3 nucleotides read TGTGCCAGCTACCCCGGGACAGCTCCTACCTACGAGCAGTACTTC. Amino acid sequence: CASYPGTAPTYEQYF. The J gene is TRBJ2-7, the V gene TRBV7-9; 7 bases match TRBD1. V lost 8 bases to trimming and J lost 2 bases; unmatched junction nucleotides: 12. Germline V CDR1 and CDR2: SEHNR, FQNEAQ (reference sequence). The CDR3 runs 15 residues.

The chain uses TRBV5-1 and TRBJ2-1, with D possibly being TRBD2 (5 bases). Germline CDR1 and CDR2: SGHRS and YFSETQ. V was pared by 0 bases and J by 7 bases, with 11 bases between. CDR3 size: 14 residues. This chain's CDR3 is CASSLDPGVNEQFF. As DNA, the CDR3 is TGCGCCAGCAGCTTGGATCCCGGGGTAAATGAGCAGTTCTTC.

This clonotype was counted between two and nine times. The J gene is TRBJ1-2, the V gene TRBV12-3 or TRBV12-4; a weak D match, TRBD1 (5 bases). V gave up 5 bases and J gave up 0 bases, with 16 bases separating them. The CDR3 spans 16 residues. The chain's CDR3 is CASSKGRGGANYGYTF. CDR3 in DNA: TGTGCCAGCAGTAAAGGACGGGGGGGGGCTAACTATGGCTACACCTTC.

This chain connects TRBV5-1 to TRBJ2-3; 10 bases match TRBD2. Trimming took 0 bases from V and 8 from J; bases not matched to a gene: 3. The CDR3 spans 14 residues. Germline V lookup: CDR1 SGHRS, CDR2 YFSETQ. CDR3 DNA: TGCGCCAGCAGCTTGGCAGCGGGGGGGGGTACGCAGTATTTT. Translation gives CASSLAAGGGTQYF. Full variable domain (outside the CDR3, taken from reference TRBV5-1 and TRBJ2-3): KAGVTQTPRYLIKTRGQQVTLSCSPISGHRSVSWYQQTPGQGLQFLFEYFSETQRNKGNFPGRFSGRQFSNSRSEMNVSTLELGDSALYLCASSLAAGGGTQYFGPGTRLTVL.

A few counts support this clonotype. The chain carries TRBV5-1 and TRBJ1-1; D unresolved. Per the germline V gene, CDR1 is SGHRS and CDR2 is YFSETQ. This CDR3 comprises 15 residues. For the CDR3, the DNA is TGCGCATCCTCGATCAACCTTGCCGTGAACACTGAAGCTTTCTTT. Its translation is CASSINLAVNTEAFF.

In this sample, this clonotype turned up many times. This chain connects TRBV6-1 to TRBJ1-1; 10 positions agree with TRBD1. V lost 4 bases and J lost 3; bases outside the gene matches: 2. Per the germline V gene, CDR1 is MNHNS and CDR2 is SASEGT. The CDR3 covers 14 residues. In nucleotides, the CDR3 is TGTGCCAGCAGTGTCGGACAGGGGGACACTGAAGCTTTCTTT. As protein: CASSVGQGDTEAFF.